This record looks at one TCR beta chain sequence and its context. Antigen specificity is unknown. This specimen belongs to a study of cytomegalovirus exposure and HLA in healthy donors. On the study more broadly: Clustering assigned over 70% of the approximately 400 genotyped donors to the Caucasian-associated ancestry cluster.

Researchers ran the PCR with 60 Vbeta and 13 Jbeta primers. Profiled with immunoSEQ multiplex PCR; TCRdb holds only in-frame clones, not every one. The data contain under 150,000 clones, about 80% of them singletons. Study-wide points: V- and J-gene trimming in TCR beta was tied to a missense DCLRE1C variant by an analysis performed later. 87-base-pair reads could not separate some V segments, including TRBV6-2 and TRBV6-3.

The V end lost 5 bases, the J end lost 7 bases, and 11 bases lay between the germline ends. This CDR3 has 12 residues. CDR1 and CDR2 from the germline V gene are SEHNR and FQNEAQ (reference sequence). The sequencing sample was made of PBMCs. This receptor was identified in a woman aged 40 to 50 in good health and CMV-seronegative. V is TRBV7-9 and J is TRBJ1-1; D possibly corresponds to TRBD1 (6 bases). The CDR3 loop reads CASSPGVNEAFF. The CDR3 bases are TGTGCCAGCAGCCCAGGGGTGAATGAAGCTTTCTTT.